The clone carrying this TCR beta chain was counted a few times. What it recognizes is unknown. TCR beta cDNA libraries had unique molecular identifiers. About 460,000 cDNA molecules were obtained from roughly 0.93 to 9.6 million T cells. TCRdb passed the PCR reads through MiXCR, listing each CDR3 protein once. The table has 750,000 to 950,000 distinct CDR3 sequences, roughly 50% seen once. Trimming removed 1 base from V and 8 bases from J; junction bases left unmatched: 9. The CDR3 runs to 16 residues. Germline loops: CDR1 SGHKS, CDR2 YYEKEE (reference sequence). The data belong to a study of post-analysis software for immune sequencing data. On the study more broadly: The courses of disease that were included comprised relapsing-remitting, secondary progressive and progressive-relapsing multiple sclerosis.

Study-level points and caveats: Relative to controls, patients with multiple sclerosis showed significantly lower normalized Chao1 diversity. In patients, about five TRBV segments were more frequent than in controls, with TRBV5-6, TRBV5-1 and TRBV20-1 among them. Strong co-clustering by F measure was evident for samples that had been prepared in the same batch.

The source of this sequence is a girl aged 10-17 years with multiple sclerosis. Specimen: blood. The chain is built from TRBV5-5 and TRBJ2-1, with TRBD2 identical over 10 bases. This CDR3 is CASSLSLAGEYYEQFF. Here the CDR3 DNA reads TGTGCCAGCAGCTTGTCCCTAGCGGGAGAGTACTATGAGCAGTTCTTC. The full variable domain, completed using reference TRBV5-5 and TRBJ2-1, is DAGVTQSPTHLIKTRGQQVTLRCSPISGHKSVSWYQQVLGQGPQFIFQYYEKEERGRGNFPDRFSARQFPNYSSELNVNALLLGDSALYLCASSLSLAGEYYEQFFGPGTRLTVL.